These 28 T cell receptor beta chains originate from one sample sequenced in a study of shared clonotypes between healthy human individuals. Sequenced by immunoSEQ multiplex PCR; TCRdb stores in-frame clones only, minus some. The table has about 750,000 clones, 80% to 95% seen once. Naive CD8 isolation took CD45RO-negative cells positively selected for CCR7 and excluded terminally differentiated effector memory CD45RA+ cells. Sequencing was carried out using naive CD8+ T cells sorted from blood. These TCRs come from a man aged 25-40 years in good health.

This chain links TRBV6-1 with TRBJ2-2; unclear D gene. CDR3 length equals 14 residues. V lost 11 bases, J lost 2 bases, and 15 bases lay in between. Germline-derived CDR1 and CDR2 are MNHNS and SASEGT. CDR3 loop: CAGIRTENTGELFF. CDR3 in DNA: TGTGCCGGTATAAGAACCGAAAACACCGGGGAGCTGTTTTTT.

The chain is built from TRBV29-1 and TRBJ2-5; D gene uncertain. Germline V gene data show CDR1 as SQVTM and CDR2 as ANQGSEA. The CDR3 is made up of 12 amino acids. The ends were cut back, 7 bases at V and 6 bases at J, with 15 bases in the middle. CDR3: CSAEPDPQTQYF. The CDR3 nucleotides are TGCAGCGCCGAACCGGACCCGCAGACCCAGTACTTC.

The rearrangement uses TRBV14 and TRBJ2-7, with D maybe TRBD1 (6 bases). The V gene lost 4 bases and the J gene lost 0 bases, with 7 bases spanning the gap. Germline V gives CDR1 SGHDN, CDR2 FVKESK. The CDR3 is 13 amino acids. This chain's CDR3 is CASSRDNSYEQYF. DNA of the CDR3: TGTGCCAGCAGCCGGGACAACTCCTACGAGCAGTACTTC.

The CDR3 is CASSMGVISYEQYF. DNA of the CDR3: TGTGCCAGTAGTATGGGGGTAATATCCTACGAGCAGTACTTC. J is TRBJ2-7 and V is TRBV19, with D tentatively TRBD1 or TRBD2 (5 bases each). Germline V gene sequence: CDR1 LNHDA, CDR2 SQIVND (reference sequence). V was clipped by 3 bases and J by 1 base, with 10 bases between them. CDR3 size: 14 residues.

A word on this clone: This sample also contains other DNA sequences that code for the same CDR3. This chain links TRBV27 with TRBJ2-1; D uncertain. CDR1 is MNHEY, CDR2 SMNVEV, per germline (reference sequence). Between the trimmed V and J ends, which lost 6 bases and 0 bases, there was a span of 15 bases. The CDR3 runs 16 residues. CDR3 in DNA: TGTGCCAGCAGCCTGTCACCGGGTCTCTCCTACAATGAGCAGTTCTTC. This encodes CASSLSPGLSYNEQFF.

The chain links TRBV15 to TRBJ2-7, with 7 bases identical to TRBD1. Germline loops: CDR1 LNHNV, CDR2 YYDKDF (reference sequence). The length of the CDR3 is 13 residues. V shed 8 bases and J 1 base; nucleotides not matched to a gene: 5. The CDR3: CATGDRVSYEQYF. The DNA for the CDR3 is TGTGCCACCGGCGACAGGGTTTCCTACGAGCAGTACTTC. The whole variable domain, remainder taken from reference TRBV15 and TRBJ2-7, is DAMVIQNPRYQVTQFGKPVTLSCSQTLNHNVMYWYQQKSSQAPKLLFHYYDKDFNNEADTPDNFQSRRPNTSFCFLDIRSPGLGDTAMYLCATGDRVSYEQYFGPGTRLTVT.

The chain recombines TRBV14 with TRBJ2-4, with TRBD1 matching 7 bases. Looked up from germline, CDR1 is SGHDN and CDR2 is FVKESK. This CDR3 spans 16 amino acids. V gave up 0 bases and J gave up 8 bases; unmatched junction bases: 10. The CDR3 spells CASSQEDVRGYHIQYF. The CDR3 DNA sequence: TGTGCCAGCAGCCAAGAAGATGTCAGGGGGTACCACATTCAGTACTTC.

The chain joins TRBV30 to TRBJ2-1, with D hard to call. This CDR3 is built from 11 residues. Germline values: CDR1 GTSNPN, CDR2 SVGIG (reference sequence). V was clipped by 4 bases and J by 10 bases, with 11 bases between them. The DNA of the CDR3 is TGTGCCTGGATGCCTGGGTTAGAGCAGTTCTTC. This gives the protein CAWMPGLEQFF.

Here the CDR3 DNA reads TGTGCCAGCAGCTTAGTCCGGGAGCTGGATCTAGCCAAAAACATTCAGTACTTC. Residues: CASSLVRELDLAKNIQYF. This sequence joins TRBV7-9 and TRBJ2-4, with a tentative D call TRBD2 (6 bases). Between the trimmed V and J ends, which lost 1 base and 0 bases, there was a span of 16 bases. Germline lookup yields CDR1 SEHNR and CDR2 FQNEAQ (reference sequence). CDR3 length equals 18 residues.

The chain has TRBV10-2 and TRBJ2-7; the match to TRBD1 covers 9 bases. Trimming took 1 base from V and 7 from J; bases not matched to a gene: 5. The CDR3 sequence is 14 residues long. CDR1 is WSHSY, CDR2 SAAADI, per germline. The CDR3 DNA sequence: TGCGCCAGCAGTGAGTACAGGGGGCGGCAAGAGCAGTACTTC. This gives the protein CASSEYRGRQEQYF.

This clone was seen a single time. In nucleotides, the CDR3 is TGTGCCAGCAGCCATGCAGCCGGACGCTCCTACGAGCAGTACTTC. Its translation: CASSHAAGRSYEQYF. This chain connects TRBV7-9 to TRBJ2-7; D unclear. The ends were cut back, 5 bases at V and 0 bases at J, with 14 bases in the middle. Germline CDR1 SEHNR, CDR2 FQNEAQ (reference sequence). This CDR3 is 15 amino acids long.

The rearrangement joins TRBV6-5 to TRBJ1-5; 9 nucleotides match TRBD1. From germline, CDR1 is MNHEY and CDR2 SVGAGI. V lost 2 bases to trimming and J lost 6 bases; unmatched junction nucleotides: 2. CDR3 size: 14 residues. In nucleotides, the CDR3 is TGTGCCAGCAGTTACCGGACAGGGGTTCAGCCCCAGCATTTT. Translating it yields CASSYRTGVQPQHF.

The DNA for the CDR3 is TGTGCCACCAGCGGAACCGTTGACGGGGCGGCTAACTATGGCTACACCTTC. This encodes CATSGTVDGAANYGYTF. This chain links TRBV15 with TRBJ1-2; D perhaps matches TRBD1 (5 bases). Trimming removed 5 bases at V and 0 bases at J, with 19 bases between. The CDR3 runs 17 residues. Per the germline V gene, CDR1 is LNHNV and CDR2 is YYDKDF (reference sequence).

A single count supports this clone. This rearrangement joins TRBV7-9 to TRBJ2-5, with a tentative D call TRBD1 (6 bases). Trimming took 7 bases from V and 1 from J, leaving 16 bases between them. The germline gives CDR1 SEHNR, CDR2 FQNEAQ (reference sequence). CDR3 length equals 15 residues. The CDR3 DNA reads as TGTGCCAGCATGATGGGGCCCAGGGGCCAAGAGACCCAGTACTTC. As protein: CASMMGPRGQETQYF.

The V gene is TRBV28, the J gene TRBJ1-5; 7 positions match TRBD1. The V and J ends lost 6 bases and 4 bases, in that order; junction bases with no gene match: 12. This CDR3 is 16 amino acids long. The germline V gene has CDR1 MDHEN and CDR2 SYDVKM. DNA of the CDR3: TGTGCCAGCAGCTTTCGGGAGGGACAGTTTAATCAGCCCCAGCATTTT. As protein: CASSFREGQFNQPQHF. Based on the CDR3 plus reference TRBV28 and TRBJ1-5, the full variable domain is DVKVTQSSRYLVKRTGEKVFLECVQDMDHENMFWYRQDPGLGLRLIYFSYDVKMKEKGDIPEGYSVSREKKERFSLILESASTNQTSMYLCASSFREGQFNQPQHFGDGTRLSIL.

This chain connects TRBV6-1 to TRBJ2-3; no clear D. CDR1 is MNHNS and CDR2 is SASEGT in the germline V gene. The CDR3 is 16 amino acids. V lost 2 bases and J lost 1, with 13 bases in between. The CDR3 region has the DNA TGTGCCAGCAGTGAACCCAGTAAACTCGGCACAGATACGCAGTATTTT. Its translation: CASSEPSKLGTDTQYF.

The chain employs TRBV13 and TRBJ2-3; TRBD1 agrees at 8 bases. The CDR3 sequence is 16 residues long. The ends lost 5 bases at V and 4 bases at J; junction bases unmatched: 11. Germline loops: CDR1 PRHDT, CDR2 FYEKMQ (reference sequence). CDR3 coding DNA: TGTGCCAGCAGCACTTGGGACAGGCAACCCCCAGATACGCAGTATTTT. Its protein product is CASSTWDRQPPDTQYF.

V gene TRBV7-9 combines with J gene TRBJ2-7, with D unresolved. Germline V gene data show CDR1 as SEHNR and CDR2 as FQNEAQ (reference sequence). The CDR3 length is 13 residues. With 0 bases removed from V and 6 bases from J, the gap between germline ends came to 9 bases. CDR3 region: CASSLAGWGEQYF. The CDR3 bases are TGTGCCAGCAGCTTAGCAGGGTGGGGCGAGCAGTACTTC.

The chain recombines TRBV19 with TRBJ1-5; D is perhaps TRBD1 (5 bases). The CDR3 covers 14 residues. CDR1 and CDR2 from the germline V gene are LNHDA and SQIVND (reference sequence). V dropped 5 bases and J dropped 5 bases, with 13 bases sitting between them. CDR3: CASSGWGLDQPQHF. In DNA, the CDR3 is TGTGCCAGTAGTGGTTGGGGCTTGGATCAGCCCCAGCATTTT.

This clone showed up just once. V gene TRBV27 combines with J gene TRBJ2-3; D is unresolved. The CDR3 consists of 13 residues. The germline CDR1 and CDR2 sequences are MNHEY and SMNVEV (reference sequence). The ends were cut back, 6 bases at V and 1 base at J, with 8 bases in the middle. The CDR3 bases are TGTGCCAGCAGGCAGGCGGGCACAGATACGCAGTATTTT. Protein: CASRQAGTDTQYF.

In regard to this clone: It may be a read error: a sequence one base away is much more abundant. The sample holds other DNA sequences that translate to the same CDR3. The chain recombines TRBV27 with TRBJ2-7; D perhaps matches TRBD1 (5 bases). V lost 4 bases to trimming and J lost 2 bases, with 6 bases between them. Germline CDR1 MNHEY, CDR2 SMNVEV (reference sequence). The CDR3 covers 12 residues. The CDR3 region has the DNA TGTGCCAGCAGTTCAGGGACCTACGAGCAGTACTTC. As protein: CASSSGTYEQYF.

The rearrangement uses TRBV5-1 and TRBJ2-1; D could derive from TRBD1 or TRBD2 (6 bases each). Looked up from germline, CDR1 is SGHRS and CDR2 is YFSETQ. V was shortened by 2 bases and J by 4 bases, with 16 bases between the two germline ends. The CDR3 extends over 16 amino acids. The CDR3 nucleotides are TGCGCCAGCAGCTTCCGAGGGGGGACGTTTTACAATGAGCAGTTCTTC. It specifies CASSFRGGTFYNEQFF.

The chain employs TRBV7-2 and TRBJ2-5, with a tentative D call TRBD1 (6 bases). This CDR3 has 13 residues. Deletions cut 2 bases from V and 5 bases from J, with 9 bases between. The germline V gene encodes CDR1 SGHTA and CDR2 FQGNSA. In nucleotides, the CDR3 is TGTGCCAGCAGCTTAAACAGGGACGAGACCCAGTACTTC. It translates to CASSLNRDETQYF.

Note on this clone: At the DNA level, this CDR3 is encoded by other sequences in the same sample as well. The CDR3: CASSFGGPTYEQYF. CDR3 in DNA: TGTGCCAGCAGTTTCGGAGGTCCCACCTACGAGCAGTACTTC. The gene calls are TRBV27 and TRBJ2-7; the D gene is possibly TRBD2 (5 bases). Germline loops: CDR1 MNHEY, CDR2 SMNVEV (reference sequence). This CDR3 comprises 14 residues. Trimming took off 3 bases at V and 2 bases at J, with 11 bases between the two ends.

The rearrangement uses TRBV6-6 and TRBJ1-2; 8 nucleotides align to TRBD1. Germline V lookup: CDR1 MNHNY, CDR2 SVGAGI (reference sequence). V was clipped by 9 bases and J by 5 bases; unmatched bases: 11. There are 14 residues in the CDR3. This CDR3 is CASVAQWTGYGYTF. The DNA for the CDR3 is TGTGCCAGTGTCGCGCAGTGGACAGGGTATGGCTACACCTTC.

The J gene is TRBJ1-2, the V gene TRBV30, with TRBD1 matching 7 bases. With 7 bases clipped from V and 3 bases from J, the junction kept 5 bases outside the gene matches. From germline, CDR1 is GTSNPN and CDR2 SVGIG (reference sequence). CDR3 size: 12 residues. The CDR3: CAFDRAYYGYTF. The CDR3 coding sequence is TGTGCCTTTGACAGGGCTTACTATGGCTACACCTTC.

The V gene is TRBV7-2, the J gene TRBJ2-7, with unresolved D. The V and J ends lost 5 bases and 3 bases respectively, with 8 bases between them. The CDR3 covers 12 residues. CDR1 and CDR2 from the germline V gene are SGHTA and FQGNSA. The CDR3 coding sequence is TGTGCCAGCAGCCCGATGGGCTACGAGCAGTACTTC. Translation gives CASSPMGYEQYF.

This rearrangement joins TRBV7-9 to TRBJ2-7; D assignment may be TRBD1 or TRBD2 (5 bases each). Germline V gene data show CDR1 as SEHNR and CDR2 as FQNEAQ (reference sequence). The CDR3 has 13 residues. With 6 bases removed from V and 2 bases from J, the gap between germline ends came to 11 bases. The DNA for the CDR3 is TGTGCCAGCAGAGCTCCGGGACCCTACGAGCAGTACTTC. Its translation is CASRAPGPYEQYF.